The clone carrying this TCR beta chain appeared once. The record originates from a study of blood T cell repertoires in COVID-19. Background on the study: Sites across the United States, Italy and Spain contributed samples from acute and convalescent COVID-19. PBMCs, B-cell-depleted T cells, or T cells provided the cDNA or gDNA that made up the material.

Original handling: Amplifying reference gene primers gave estimates of nucleated cell counts. The data were produced by immunoSEQ multiplex PCR, yet TCRdb's version contains in-frame clones alone and is incomplete. That table gives V, J and clone size, and the DNA gave D and trimming. The table includes 25,000 to 30,000 clones, 90% detected once. Germline loops: CDR1 SNHLY, CDR2 FYNNEI. V was clipped by 8 bases and J by 6 bases; unmatched bases: 5. The CDR3 loop spans 13 amino acids. Sample: peripheral blood. This clonotype was obtained from an older woman with active COVID-19. The rearrangement links TRBV2 to TRBJ2-7; 12 bases agree with TRBD2. The CDR3 coding sequence is TGTGCCAGCCTGACTAGCGGGAGTTTCGAGCAGTACTTC. Encoded protein: CASLTSGSFEQYF.